The 16 T cell receptor beta chains listed next were all sequenced from one sample in a study of OX40 agonist ivuxolimab in advanced cancers. TCRdb's copy holds only in-frame clones and misses some; the assay was immunoSEQ multiplex PCR. The sample yields around 70,000 clones, about 79% seen once. Sequences were derived from CD4+ or CD8+ T cells sorted from blood, sampled in a trial of the OX40 agonist ivuxolimab. The receptor set was obtained from an adult with an advanced solid tumor such as melanoma, head and neck, liver or kidney cancer.

The sample holds a few counts of this clone. The CDR3 spells CASIPGQGGYGYTF. CDR3 sequence (DNA): TGTGCCAGCATCCCGGGACAGGGTGGCTATGGCTACACCTTC. The chain employs TRBV6-1 and TRBJ1-2; TRBD1 agrees at 9 bases. There are 14 residues in the CDR3. The germline V gene encodes CDR1 MNHNS and CDR2 SASEGT. With V trimmed by 7 bases and J by 4 bases, 7 bases remained unmatched.

The gene calls are TRBV6-6 and TRBJ2-1; D is perhaps TRBD1 (6 bases). Trimming removed 6 bases from V and 9 bases from J, with 21 bases in between. The CDR3 runs to 15 residues. CDR1 and CDR2 (germline): MNHNY, SVGAGI (reference sequence). The CDR3, as DNA: TGTGCCAGCAGAAAGGGGACAATGGACTCGGGTGAGCAGTTCTTC. Translation gives CASRKGTMDSGEQFF.

The V gene is TRBV29-1, the J gene TRBJ2-3; TRBD2 matches 9 bases. The J segment lost 5 bases and the V segment lost 2 bases, leaving 2 bases of the junction unmatched. Germline V gene data show CDR1 as SQVTM and CDR2 as ANQGSEA. CDR3 length equals 13 residues. The CDR3 region has the DNA TGCAGCGTTGAACCTAGCGGGGAAGATACGCAGTATTTT. It encodes CSVEPSGEDTQYF.

The chain combines TRBV14 with TRBJ1-6; D is unclear. V lost 4 bases, J lost 9 bases, and 16 bases lay in between. This CDR3 spans 15 amino acids. CDR1 SGHDN and CDR2 FVKESK come from the germline V gene. DNA of the CDR3: TGTGCCAGCAGCCCCCGGACTGTCGCGGGTTCACCCCTCCACTTT. Translation gives CASSPRTVAGSPLHF.

This clone has a single count. J is TRBJ1-1 and V is TRBV20-1; D call uncertain. V lost 4 bases to trimming and J lost 10 bases, with 10 bases between them. CDR3 length: 10 residues. Per the germline V gene, CDR1 is DFQATT and CDR2 is SNEGSKA (reference sequence). The CDR3 bases are TGCAGTGCTATTAAAAAAGGAGCTTTCTTT. Translated, it gives CSAIKKGAFF.

The V gene is TRBV18, the J gene TRBJ1-1; D call uncertain. CDR3 size: 12 residues. The V end was cut by 3 bases, the J end by 8 bases, with 10 bases between. Germline V lookup: CDR1 KGHSH, CDR2 LQKENI. CDR3 nucleotide sequence: TGTGCCAGCTCACCTCCAGGTTGGGAAGCTTTCTTT. Encoded protein: CASSPPGWEAFF.

The chain couples TRBV2 to TRBJ1-5; D perhaps matches TRBD1 (5 bases). Germline values: CDR1 SNHLY, CDR2 FYNNEI. V was cut by 11 bases and J by 4 bases, with 15 bases left in between. This CDR3 region has 13 residues. This chain's CDR3 is CAGGGGPNQPQHF. The CDR3 DNA reads TGTGCCGGGGGGGGTGGGCCTAATCAGCCCCAGCATTTT.

In DNA form, the CDR3 reads TGCGCCAGCAGTAACGGGGGAGTCCCTTACGAGCAGTACTTC. Its translation: CASSNGGVPYEQYF. V and J are TRBV10-1 and TRBJ2-7; TRBD2 might be the D (6 bases). Germline CDR1 reads WNHNN; CDR2 reads SYGVQD (reference sequence). This CDR3 is 14 amino acids long. Trimming shortened V by 5 bases and J by 4 bases, and 15 bases separated the two germline ends.

CDR3 bases: TGTGCCAGCAGCTTCGGGAATCAGCCCCAGCATTTT. It encodes CASSFGNQPQHF. The chain links TRBV5-6 to TRBJ1-5; D not certain. The CDR3 length is 12 residues. Between the trimmed V and J ends, which lost 2 bases and 4 bases, there was a span of 4 bases. The V gene's germline CDR1 is SGHDT and CDR2 YYEEEE.

V is TRBV6-1 and J is TRBJ1-5; perhaps TRBD1 as D (5 bases). Germline CDR1 MNHNS, CDR2 SASEGT. Deletions cut 7 bases from V and 6 bases from J, with 13 bases between. The CDR3 runs 13 residues. CDR3 in DNA: TGTGCCAGCACCCTTCCCGGGGGTCAGCCCCAGCATTTT. Encoded protein: CASTLPGGQPQHF.

The chain joins TRBV25-1 to TRBJ1-1; D is perhaps TRBD1 (5 bases). V lost 4 bases to trimming and J lost 4 bases, with 19 bases between them. Germline V lookup: CDR1 MGHDK, CDR2 SYGVNS. The CDR3 runs to 16 residues. This CDR3 reads CASSVGGTVYSTEAFF. CDR3 sequence (DNA): TGTGCCAGCAGTGTCGGGGGAACAGTCTATTCCACTGAAGCTTTCTTT.

This clone was counted between two and nine times. The chain carries TRBV7-2 and TRBJ1-1; 9 bases are shared with TRBD1. Germline V lookup: CDR1 SGHTA, CDR2 FQGNSA. V was pared by 7 bases and J by 0 bases, with 12 bases of the junction left unmatched. The CDR3 contains 17 residues. Written as DNA, the CDR3 is TGTGCCAGCAACGACGACAGGGGGGTTAACATGAACACTGAAGCTTTCTTT. The encoded protein is CASNDDRGVNMNTEAFF.

V is TRBV6-6 and J is TRBJ2-7; 11 bases are a match to TRBD1. The CDR3 extends over 16 amino acids. Per germline, CDR1 MNHNY and CDR2 SVGAGI (reference sequence). The V gene end was trimmed by 6 bases and the J gene end by 6 bases; junction bases not matched to a gene: 13. The CDR3 sequence: CASRVGTGGGRGEQYF. The CDR3 nucleotides read TGTGCCAGCAGGGTCGGGACAGGGGGAGGTCGGGGCGAGCAGTACTTC.

The genes are TRBV19 and TRBJ1-1; a weak D match, TRBD1 (5 bases). The CDR3 extends over 15 amino acids. CDR1 and CDR2 (germline): LNHDA, SQIVND (reference sequence). V was trimmed by 6 bases and J by 7 bases, leaving 21 bases between them. CDR3 DNA: TGTGCCAGTAGAATCGCTCGGGGAGGGGCCCTTGAAGCTTTCTTT. It specifies CASRIARGGALEAFF.

The chain is built from TRBV7-2 and TRBJ2-1; 7 bases are shared with TRBD1. The CDR3 covers 14 residues. V shed 5 bases, J shed 7 bases, and the junction held 8 bases outside the gene matches. Germline CDR1 and CDR2: SGHTA and FQGNSA. The CDR3 bases are TGTGCCAGCAGCCGAAACCGCAGGGGGAATGAGCAGTTCTTC. The encoded protein is CASSRNRRGNEQFF.

The rearrangement joins TRBV7-2 to TRBJ2-1; TRBD2 agrees at 10 bases. Germline values: CDR1 SGHTA, CDR2 FQGNSA. The CDR3 has 15 amino acids. J was trimmed by 5 bases and V by 3 bases; bases with no gene match: 4. CDR3 residues: CASSFFLAGDNEQFF. In DNA form, the CDR3 reads TGTGCCAGCAGCTTTTTCCTAGCGGGGGACAATGAGCAGTTCTTC.